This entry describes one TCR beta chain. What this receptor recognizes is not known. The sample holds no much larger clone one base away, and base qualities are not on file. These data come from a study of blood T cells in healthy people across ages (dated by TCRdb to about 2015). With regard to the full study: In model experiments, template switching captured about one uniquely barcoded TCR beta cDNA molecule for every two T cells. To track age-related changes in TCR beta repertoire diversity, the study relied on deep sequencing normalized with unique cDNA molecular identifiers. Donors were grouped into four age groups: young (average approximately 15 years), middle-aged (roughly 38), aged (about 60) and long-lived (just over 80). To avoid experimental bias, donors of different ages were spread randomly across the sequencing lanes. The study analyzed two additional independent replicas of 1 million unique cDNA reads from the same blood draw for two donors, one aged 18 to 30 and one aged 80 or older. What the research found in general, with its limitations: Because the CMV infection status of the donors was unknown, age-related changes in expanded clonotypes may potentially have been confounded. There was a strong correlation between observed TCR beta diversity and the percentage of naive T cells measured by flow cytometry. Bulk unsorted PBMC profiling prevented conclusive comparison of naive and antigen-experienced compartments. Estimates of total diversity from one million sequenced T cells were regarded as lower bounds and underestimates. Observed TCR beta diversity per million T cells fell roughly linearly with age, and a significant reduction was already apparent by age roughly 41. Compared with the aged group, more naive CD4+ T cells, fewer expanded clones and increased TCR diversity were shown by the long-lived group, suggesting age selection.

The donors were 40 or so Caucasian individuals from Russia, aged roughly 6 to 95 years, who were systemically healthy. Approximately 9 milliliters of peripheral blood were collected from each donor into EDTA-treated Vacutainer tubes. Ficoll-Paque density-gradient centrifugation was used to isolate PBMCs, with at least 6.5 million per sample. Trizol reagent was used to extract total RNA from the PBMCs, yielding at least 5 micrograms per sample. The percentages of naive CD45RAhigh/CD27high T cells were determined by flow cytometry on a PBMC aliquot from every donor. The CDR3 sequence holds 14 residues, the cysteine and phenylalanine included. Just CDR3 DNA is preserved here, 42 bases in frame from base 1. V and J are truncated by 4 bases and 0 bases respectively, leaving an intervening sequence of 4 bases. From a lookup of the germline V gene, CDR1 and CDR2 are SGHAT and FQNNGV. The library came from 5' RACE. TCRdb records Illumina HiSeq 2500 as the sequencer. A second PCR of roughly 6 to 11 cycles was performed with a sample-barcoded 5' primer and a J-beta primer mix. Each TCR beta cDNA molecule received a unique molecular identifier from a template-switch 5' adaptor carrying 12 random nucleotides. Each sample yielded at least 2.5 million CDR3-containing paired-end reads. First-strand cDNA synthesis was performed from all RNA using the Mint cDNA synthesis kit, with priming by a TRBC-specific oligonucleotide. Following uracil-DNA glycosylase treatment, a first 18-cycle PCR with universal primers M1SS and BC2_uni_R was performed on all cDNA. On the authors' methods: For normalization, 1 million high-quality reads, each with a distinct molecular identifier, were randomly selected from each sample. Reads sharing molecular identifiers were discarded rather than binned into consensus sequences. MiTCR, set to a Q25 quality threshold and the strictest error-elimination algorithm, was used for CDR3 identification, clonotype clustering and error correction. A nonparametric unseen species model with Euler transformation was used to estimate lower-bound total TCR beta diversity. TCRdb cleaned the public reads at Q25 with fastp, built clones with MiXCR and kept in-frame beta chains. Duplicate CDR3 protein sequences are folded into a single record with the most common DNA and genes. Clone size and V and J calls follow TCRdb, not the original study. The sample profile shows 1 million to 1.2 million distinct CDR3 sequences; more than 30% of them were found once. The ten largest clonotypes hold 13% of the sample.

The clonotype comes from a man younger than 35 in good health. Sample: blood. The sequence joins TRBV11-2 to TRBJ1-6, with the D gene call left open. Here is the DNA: TGTGCCAGCAGCTGGGCCTCCTATAATTCACCCCTCCACTTT. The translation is CASSWASYNSPLHF. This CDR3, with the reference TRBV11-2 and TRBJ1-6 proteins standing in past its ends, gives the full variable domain EAGVAQSPRYKIIEKRQSVAFWCNPISGHATLYWYQQILGQGPKLLIQFQNNGVVDDSQLPKDRFSAERLKGVDSTLKIQPAKLEDSAVYLCASSWASYNSPLHFGNGTRLTVT.